Listed below are T cell receptor beta chains from one sample, sequenced in a study of blood T cell repertoires in COVID-19. The repertoire was sequenced with immunoSEQ multiplex PCR; TCRdb's copy has only in-frame clones and lacks some. The profile shows 150,000 to 200,000 clones, roughly 70% of them singletons. Sequencing was performed on peripheral blood. These receptors originate from a woman of 80 years or more with acute or convalescent COVID-19. Each CDR3 is given with its conserved first and last residue. Clone sizes are given selectively: once, few, many, or a class where the clone is expanded.

CDR3 protein	V gene	J gene	clone size
CASSLVGGGYNEQFF	TRBV7-8	TRBJ2-1	-
CASSTIRGDGNTIYF	TRBV27	TRBJ1-3	-
CASSPRTGDGYTF	TRBV18	TRBJ1-2	-
CASSTGTGANVLTF	TRBV28	TRBJ2-6	-
CASGDSYEQYF	TRBV11-2	TRBJ2-7	few
CASTQFDEQYF	TRBV25-1	TRBJ2-7	-
CASSPQGLGVGYTF	TRBV6-2/TRBV6-3	TRBJ1-2	-
CASSLGVLGTDTQYF	TRBV4-1	TRBJ2-3	-
CAITGICTGELFF	TRBV10-3	TRBJ2-2	-
CASILDSFPEAFF	TRBV2	TRBJ1-1	-
CASSYSNAGPDEQFF	TRBV6-5	TRBJ2-1	once
CASSRGQSMANEQFF	TRBV5-8	TRBJ2-1	-
CASSQSRARDRAGNTIYF	TRBV16	TRBJ1-3	-
CASRSGLADTGELFF	TRBV28	TRBJ2-2	-
CASSRGGAYETQYF	TRBV19	TRBJ2-5	-
CASSNDRGRHQPQHF	TRBV19	TRBJ1-5	-
CASGRQGYTDTQYF	TRBV9	TRBJ2-3	-
CASKPLAGITGELFF	TRBV2	TRBJ2-2	-
CASRSLAGVSYNEQFF	TRBV27	TRBJ2-1	few
CSVADQYRGLAETQYF	TRBV29-1	TRBJ2-5	-
CASSSSNAGTSHEQYF	TRBV11-2	TRBJ2-7	-
CASSYQGGGDTQYF	TRBV5-1	TRBJ2-3	-
CASRYYFSGSDEQYF	TRBV5-4	TRBJ2-7	-
CASSPKPGQGIYGYTF	TRBV27	TRBJ1-2	-
CASSLGQDNSPLHF	TRBV4-2	TRBJ1-6	-
CASSQGRRRGGEQYF	TRBV4-1	TRBJ2-7	-
CASSQGEREGQVEQYF	TRBV3-1/TRBV3-2	TRBJ2-7	-
CASGLAGAPYNEQFF	TRBV6-5	TRBJ2-1	-